This T cell receptor beta chain was recorded in a study of blood T cells in healthy people across ages. Study overall: When template switching was applied, about one barcoded beta molecule was captured per two T cells.

Every participating donor contributed approximately 10 milliliters of peripheral blood through a draw. A second PCR of about 6 to 11 cycles used a sample-barcoded 5' primer and a J-beta primer mix. TCRdb reanalysed the 5' RACE reads using MiXCR and keeps one entry per CDR3 protein. The sample yields almost 800,000 distinct CDR3 sequences, roughly 60% seen once. This clonotype was found a few times. The germline V gene has CDR1 LGHNA and CDR2 YNFKEQ. CDR3 size: 14 residues. This sequence originates from a young man in good health. Sequenced input: blood. The chain joins TRBV4-2 to TRBJ2-4; D gene unclear. TRBJ2-7 matches the DNA end more closely, so the J call is doubtful. Here the CDR3 DNA reads TGTGCCAGCAGCCAAGATCAAGGGCCCGACGAGCAGTACTTC. This codes for CASSQDQGPDEQYF.